This T cell receptor beta chain was retrieved from a study of T-cell memory formation after mild COVID-19. The wider study: In these data, TCR clusters were largely donor specific.

CDR1 and CDR2 from the germline V gene are SGHDN and FVKESK. The CDR3 contains 14 residues. V lost 3 bases to trimming and J lost 7 bases, with 10 bases between them. TCRdb independently ran MiXCR on the 5' RACE reads; one entry per CDR3 protein. The sample records 260,000 or so distinct CDR3 sequences, 16% being singletons. Notes on this clonotype: Antigen: not known.

Study-wide points: CD8+ contracting clones occupied EMRA, while CD4+ ones occupied mainly CM and EM. Day 15 to 85 contractors were CD4/CD8 balanced; later expanders leaned CD4+. Confirmation of SARS-CoV-2 specificity was lacking for second-wave clones peaking day 37.

The receptor was isolated from a man younger than 35 who had mild COVID-19 (a few samples of this study predate the infection). Cell type and time point are not known. Sequencing was performed on PBMCs or a T cell subset sorted from them (not recorded which). J is TRBJ1-6 and V is TRBV14; tentative D call: TRBD1 (6 bases). The CDR3 coding sequence is TGTGCCAGCAGCCACCGGGACAAAAATTCACCCCTCCACTTT. Translated, it gives CASSHRDKNSPLHF.